The clone carrying this T cell receptor (beta chain) has just a few counts. Its matching antigen is unknown. This entry comes from a study of neurological immune-mediated disorders. Study-wide results and caveats: The greatest TCR clonal expansion occurred in HTLV-1-associated myelopathy and the least in multiple sclerosis, which fell below healthy controls. When the repertoires were grouped phylogenetically, those of 18 of the 34 multiple sclerosis patients came together in a single cluster of related CDR3 sequences, which points to a possible repertoire-level signature.

Germline CDR1 reads KGHSH; CDR2 reads LQKENI. The length of the CDR3 is 14 residues. V was pared by 3 bases and J by 5 bases, with 11 bases between. Source material was 2 million unsorted PBMCs, stored at -80 °C in RNAlater. TCRdb used MiXCR to reprocess the 5' RACE reads, holding one entry per CDR3 protein. The repertoire holds 50,000 or so distinct CDR3 sequences, with 3.6% as singletons. The specimen was PBMCs. The chain recombines TRBV18 with TRBJ2-1; D remains ambiguous. The source of this sequence is a man younger than 45 with multiple sclerosis. The CDR3: CASSPTTTNNEQFF. The CDR3 DNA follows: TGTGCCAGCTCACCGACCACTACCAACAATGAGCAGTTCTTC. Full variable domain (outside the CDR3, taken from reference TRBV18 and TRBJ2-1): NAGVMQNPRHLVRRRGQEARLRCSPMKGHSHVYWYRQLPEEGLKFMVYLQKENIIDESGMPKERFSAEFPKEGPSILRIQQVVRGDSAAYFCASSPTTTNNEQFFGPGTRLTVL.